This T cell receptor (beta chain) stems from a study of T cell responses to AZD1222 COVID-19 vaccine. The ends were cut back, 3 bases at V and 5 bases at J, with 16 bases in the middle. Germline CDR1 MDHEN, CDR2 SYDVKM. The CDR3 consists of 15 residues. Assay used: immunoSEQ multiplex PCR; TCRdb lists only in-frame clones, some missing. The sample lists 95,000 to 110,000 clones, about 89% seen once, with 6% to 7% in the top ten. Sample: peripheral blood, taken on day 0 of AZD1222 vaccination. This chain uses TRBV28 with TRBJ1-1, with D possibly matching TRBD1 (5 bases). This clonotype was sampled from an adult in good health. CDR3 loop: CASSLDLTEGTEAFF. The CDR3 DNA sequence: TGTGCCAGCAGTTTGGACCTAACGGAGGGGACTGAAGCTTTCTTT.